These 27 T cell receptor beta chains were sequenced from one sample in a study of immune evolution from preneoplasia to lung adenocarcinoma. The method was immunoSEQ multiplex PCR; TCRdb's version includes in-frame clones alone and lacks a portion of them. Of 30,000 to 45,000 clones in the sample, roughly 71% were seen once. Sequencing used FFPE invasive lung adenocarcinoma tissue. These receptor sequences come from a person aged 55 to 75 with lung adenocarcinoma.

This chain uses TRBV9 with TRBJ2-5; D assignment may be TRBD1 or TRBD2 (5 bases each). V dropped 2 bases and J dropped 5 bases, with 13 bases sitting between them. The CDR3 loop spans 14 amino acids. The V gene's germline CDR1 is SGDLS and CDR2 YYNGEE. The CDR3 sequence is CASSVYMGRETQYF. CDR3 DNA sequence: TGTGCCAGCAGCGTCTACATGGGACGGGAGACCCAGTACTTC.

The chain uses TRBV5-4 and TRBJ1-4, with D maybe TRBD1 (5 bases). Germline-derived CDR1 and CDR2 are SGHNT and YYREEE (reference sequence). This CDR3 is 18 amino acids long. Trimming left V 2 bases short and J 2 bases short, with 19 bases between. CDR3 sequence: CASSLTGGALVTNEKLFF. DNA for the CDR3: TGTGCCAGCAGCTTAACAGGTGGAGCGCTTGTGACTAATGAAAAACTGTTTTTT.

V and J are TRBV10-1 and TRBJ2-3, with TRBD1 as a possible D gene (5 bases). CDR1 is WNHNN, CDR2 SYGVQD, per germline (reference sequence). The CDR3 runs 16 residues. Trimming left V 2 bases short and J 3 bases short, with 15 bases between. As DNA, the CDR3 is TGCGCCAGCAGTGAGGACAGAACATTGGGGACAGATACGCAGTATTTT. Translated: CASSEDRTLGTDTQYF.

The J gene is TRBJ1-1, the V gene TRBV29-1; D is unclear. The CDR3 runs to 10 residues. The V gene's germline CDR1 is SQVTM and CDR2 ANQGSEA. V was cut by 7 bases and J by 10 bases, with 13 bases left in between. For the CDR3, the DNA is TGCAGCGCCCCACTCGACTTAGCTTTCTTT. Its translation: CSAPLDLAFF.

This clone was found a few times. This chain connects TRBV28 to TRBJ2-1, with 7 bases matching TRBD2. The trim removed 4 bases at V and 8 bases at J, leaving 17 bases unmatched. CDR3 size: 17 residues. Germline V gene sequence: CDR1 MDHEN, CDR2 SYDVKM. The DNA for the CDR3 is TGTGCCAGCAGTTCGGGTAAGGCGGGAGTTGGCCGGTATGAGCAGTTCTTC. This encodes CASSSGKAGVGRYEQFF.

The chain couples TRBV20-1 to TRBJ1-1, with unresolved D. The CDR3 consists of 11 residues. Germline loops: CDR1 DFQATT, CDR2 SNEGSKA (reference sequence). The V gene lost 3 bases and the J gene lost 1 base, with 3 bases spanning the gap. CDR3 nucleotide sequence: TGCAGTGCTAGGGGGAACACTGAAGCTTTCTTT. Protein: CSARGNTEAFF.

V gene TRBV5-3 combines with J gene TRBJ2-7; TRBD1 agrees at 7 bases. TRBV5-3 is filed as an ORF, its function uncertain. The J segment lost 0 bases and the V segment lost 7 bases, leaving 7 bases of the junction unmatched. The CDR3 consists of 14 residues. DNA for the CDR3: TGTGCCAGACCTACTGGACAGGACTCCTACGAGCAGTACTTC. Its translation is CARPTGQDSYEQYF.

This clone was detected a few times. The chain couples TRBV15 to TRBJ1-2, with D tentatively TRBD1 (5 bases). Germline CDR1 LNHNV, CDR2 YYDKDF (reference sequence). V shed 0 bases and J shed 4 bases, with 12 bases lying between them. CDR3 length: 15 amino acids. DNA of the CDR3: TGTGCCACCAGCAGAGATGATGACAGCTTCTATGGCTACACCTTC. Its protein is CATSRDDDSFYGYTF.

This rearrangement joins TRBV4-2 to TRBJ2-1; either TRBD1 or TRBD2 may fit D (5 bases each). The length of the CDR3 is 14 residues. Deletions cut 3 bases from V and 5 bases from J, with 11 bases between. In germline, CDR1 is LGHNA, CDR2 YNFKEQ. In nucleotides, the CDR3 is TGTGCCAGCAGCCAGAGGGGCATCGACAATGAGCAGTTCTTC. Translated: CASSQRGIDNEQFF.

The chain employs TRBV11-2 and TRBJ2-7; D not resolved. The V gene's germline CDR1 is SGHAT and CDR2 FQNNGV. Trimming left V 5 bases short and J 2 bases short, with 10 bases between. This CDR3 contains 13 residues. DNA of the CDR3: TGTGCCAGCAGCCCCCAAGGCCCCTACGAGCAGTACTTC. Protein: CASSPQGPYEQYF.

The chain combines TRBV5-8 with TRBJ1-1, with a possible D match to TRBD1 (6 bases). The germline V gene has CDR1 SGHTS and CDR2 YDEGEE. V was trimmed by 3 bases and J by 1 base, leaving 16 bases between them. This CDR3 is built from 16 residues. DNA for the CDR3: TGTGCCAGCAGCTCCTGGGGGCAGGCCGAGAACACTGAAGCTTTCTTT. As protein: CASSSWGQAENTEAFF.

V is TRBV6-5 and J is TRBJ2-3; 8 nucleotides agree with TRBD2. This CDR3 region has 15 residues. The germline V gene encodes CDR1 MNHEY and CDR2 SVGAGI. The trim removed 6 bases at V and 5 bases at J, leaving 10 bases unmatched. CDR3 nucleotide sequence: TGTGCCAGCAGCATTAGCGGGGTTCGGGAAGATACGCAGTATTTT. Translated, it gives CASSISGVREDTQYF.

The CDR3 reads CASSPGGAQKNTEAFF. CDR3 bases: TGTGCCAGCAGCCCTGGGGGGGCCCAAAAGAACACTGAAGCTTTCTTT. This sequence joins TRBV9 and TRBJ1-1, with D possibly matching TRBD1 (6 bases). CDR1 and CDR2 from the germline V gene are SGDLS and YYNGEE. This CDR3 spans 16 amino acids. With 4 bases removed from V and 1 base from J, the gap between germline ends came to 17 bases.

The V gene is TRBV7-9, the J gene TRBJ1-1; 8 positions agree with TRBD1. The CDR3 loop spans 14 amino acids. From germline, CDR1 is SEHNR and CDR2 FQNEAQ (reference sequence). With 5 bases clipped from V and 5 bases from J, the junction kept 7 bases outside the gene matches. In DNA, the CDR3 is TGTGCCAGCAGCGCCCGGACAGGGAGGACTGAAGCTTTCTTT. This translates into CASSARTGRTEAFF.

CDR3 sequence reads: CASSPTGGYGYTF. The CDR3 nucleotides read TGCGCCAGCAGCCCGACAGGAGGGTATGGCTACACCTTC. This rearrangement joins TRBV5-1 to TRBJ1-2; TRBD1 might be the D (6 bases). The germline gives CDR1 SGHRS, CDR2 YFSETQ. The CDR3 length is 13 residues. The V end lost 4 bases, the J end lost 5 bases, and 12 bases lay between the germline ends.

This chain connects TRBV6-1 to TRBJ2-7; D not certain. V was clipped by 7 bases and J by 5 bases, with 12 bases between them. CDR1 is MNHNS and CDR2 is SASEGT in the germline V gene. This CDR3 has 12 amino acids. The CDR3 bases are TGTGCCAGCACCGGAAGTAGAGACGAGCAGTACTTC. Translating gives CASTGSRDEQYF.

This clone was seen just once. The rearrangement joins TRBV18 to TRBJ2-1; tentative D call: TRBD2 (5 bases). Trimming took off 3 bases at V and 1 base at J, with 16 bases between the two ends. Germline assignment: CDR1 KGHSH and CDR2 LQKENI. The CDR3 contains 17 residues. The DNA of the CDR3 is TGTGCCAGCTCACCGGCCGCGCCTGGAGGATCCTACAATGAGCAGTTCTTC. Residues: CASSPAAPGGSYNEQFF.

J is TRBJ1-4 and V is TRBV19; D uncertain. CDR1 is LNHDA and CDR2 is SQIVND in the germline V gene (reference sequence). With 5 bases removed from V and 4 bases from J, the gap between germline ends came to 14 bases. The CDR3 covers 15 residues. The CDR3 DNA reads TGTGCCAGTAGTTTTGGGTGGCGGCTTAATGAAAAACTGTTTTTT. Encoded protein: CASSFGWRLNEKLFF.

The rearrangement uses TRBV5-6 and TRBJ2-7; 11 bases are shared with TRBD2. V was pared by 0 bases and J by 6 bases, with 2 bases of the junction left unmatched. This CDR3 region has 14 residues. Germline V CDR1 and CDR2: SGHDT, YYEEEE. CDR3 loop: CASSLVAGGGEQYF. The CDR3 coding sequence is TGTGCCAGCAGCTTGGTAGCGGGAGGGGGCGAGCAGTACTTC. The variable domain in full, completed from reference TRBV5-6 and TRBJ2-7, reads DAGVTQSPTHLIKTRGQQVTLRCSPKSGHDTVSWYQQALGQGPQFIFQYYEEEERQRGNFPDRFSGHQFPNYSSELNVNALLLGDSALYLCASSLVAGGGEQYFGPGTRLTVT.

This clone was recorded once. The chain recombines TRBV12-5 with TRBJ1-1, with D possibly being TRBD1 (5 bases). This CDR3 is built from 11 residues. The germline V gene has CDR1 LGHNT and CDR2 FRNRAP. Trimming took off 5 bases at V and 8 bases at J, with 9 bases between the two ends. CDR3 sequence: CASGPRQEAFF. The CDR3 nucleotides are TGTGCTAGTGGTCCCCGACAGGAAGCTTTCTTT. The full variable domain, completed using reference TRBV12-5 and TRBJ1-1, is DARVTQTPRHKVTEMGQEVTMRCQPILGHNTVFWYRQTMMQGLELLAYFRNRAPLDDSGMPKDRFSAEMPDATLATLKIQPSEPRDSAVYFCASGPRQEAFFGQGTRLTVV.

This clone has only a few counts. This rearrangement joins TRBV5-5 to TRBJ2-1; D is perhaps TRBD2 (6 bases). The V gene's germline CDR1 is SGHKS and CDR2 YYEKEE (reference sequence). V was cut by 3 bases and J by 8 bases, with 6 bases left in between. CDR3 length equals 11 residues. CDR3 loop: CASSWRDEQFF. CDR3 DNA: TGTGCCAGCAGCTGGAGGGATGAGCAGTTCTTC.

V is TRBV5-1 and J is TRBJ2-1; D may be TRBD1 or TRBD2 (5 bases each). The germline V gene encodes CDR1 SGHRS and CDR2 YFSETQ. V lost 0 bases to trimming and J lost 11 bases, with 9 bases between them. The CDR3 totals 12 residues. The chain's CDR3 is CASSLEGTQQFF. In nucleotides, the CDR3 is TGCGCCAGCAGCTTGGAGGGGACCCAGCAGTTCTTC.

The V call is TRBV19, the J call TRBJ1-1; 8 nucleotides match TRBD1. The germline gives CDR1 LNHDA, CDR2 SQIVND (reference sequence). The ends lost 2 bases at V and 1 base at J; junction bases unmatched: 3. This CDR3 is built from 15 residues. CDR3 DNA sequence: TGTGCCAGTAGTATAAACCAGGGGGCGAACACTGAAGCTTTCTTT. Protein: CASSINQGANTEAFF.

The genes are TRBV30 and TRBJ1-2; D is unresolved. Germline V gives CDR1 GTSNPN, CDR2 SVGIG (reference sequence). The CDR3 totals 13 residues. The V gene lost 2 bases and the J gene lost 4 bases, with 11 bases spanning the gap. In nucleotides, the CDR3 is TGTGCCTGGAGTCGGCTCACGCCCTATGGCTACACCTTC. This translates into CAWSRLTPYGYTF. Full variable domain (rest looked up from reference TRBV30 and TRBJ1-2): SQTIHQWPATLVQPVGSPLSLECTVEGTSNPNLYWYRQAAGRGLQLLFYSVGIGQISSEVPQNLSASRPQDRQFILSSKKLLLSDSGFYLCAWSRLTPYGYTFGSGTRLTVV.

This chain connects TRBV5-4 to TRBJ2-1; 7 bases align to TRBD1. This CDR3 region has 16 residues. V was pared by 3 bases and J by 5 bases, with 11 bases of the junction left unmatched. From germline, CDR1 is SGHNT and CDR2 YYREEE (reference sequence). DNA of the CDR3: TGTGCCAGCAGCTCGATGGGACAGCGGAGAGACAATGAGCAGTTCTTC. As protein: CASSSMGQRRDNEQFF.

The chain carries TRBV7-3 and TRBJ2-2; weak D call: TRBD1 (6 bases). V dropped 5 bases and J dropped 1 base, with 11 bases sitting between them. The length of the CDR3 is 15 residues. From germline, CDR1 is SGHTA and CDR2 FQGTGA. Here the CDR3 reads CASSRDTLNTGELFF. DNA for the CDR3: TGTGCCAGCAGCCGGGACACCCTGAACACCGGGGAGCTGTTTTTT. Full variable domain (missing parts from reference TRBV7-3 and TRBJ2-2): GAGVSQTPSNKVTEKGKYVELRCDPISGHTALYWYRQSLGQGPEFLIYFQGTGAADDSGLPNDRFFAVRPEGSVSTLKIQRTERGDSAVYLCASSRDTLNTGELFFGEGSRLTVL.

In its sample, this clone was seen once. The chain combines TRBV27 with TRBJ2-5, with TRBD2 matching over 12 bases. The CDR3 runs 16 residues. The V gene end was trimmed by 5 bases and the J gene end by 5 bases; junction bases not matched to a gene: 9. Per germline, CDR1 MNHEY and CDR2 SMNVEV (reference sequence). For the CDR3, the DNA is TGTGCCAGCAGTCCTAGCGGGAGGGGTCGTACGGAGACCCAGTACTTC. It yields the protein CASSPSGRGRTETQYF.